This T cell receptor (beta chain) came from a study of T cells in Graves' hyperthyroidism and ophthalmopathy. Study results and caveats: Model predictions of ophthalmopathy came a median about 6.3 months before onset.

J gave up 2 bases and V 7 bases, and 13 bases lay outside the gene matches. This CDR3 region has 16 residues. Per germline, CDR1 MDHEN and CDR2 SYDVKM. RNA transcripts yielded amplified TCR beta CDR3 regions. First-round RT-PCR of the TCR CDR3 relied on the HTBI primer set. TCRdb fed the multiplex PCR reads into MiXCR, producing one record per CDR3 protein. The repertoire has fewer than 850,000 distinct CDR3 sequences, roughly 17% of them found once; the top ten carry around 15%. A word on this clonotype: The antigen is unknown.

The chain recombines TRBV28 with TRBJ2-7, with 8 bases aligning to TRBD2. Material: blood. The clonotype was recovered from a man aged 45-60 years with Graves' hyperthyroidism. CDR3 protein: CASNLIGLGRAYEQYF. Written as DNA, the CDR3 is TGTGCCAGCAACCTCATCGGTCTCGGGAGGGCCTACGAGCAGTACTTC.